This T cell receptor (beta chain) was identified in a study of blood T cell repertoires in COVID-19. Study background: Whether acute or convalescent, the COVID-19 samples came from the United States, Italy and Spain.

This clone was seen more than once but under ten times. Trimming pared 5 bases from V and 10 bases from J, leaving 17 bases between. The CDR3 spans 13 residues. The germline gives CDR1 LGHDT, CDR2 YNNKEL (reference sequence). Original data processing: Reference gene primers were amplified, and this amplification served to estimate nucleated cell counts. Generated by immunoSEQ multiplex PCR, the TCRdb table keeps only in-frame clones and is missing some. The V and J calls and clone size were taken over from that table, and D and trimming were inferred from the DNA. Of approximately 140,000 clones listed, almost 90% are singletons.

Material for sequencing was peripheral blood. The sequence came from a man aged 45-65 years with active or convalescent COVID-19. The rearrangement joins TRBV3-1 (or the pseudogene TRBV3-2) to TRBJ2-5; no reliable D call. The CDR3 region has the DNA TGTGCCAGCAGCGGGCGCCTAAGAATCGACCAGTACTTC. This codes for CASSGRLRIDQYF.